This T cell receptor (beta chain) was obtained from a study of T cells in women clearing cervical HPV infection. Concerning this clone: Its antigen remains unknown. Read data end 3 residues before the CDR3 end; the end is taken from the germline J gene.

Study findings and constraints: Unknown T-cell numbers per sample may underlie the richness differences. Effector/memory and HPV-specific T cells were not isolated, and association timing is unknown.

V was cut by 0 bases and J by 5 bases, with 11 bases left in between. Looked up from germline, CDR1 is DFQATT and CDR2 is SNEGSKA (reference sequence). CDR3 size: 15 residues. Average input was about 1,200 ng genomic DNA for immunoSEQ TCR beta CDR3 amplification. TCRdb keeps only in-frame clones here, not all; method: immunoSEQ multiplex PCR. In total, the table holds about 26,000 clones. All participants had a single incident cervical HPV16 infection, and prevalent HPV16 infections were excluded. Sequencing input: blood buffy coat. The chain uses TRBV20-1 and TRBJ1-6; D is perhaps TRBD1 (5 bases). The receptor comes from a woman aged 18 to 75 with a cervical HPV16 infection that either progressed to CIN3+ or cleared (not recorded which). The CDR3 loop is CSARDLREDNSPLHF. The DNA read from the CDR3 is TGCAGTGCTAGAGATCTCAGGGAAGATAATTCACCC.